Below, 21 T cell receptor beta chains from the same sample are listed, as sequenced in a study of T-cell memory formation after mild COVID-19. TCRdb redid the calling of the 5' RACE reads with MiXCR, one entry per CDR3 protein. The table records 400,000 or so distinct CDR3 sequences, over 15% of them present only once. Sample: PBMCs or a T cell subset sorted from them (not recorded which). These TCRs come from an adult woman who had mild COVID-19 (a few samples of this study predate the infection). Cell type and time point are not known.

V gene TRBV11-2 combines with J gene TRBJ1-5; D gene unclear. CDR1 SGHAT and CDR2 FQNNGV come from the germline V gene. There are 14 residues in the CDR3. Trimming left V 0 bases short and J 7 bases short, with 10 bases between. The chain's CDR3 is CASSLDRQAQPQHF. The CDR3 coding sequence is TGTGCCAGCAGCTTAGACAGACAAGCGCAGCCCCAGCATTTT.

This clonotype came up a few times. V usage is TRBV5-1 and J usage is TRBJ2-3; perhaps TRBD2 as D (6 bases). Between the trimmed V and J ends, which lost 3 bases and 2 bases, there was a span of 13 bases. Germline lookup yields CDR1 SGHRS and CDR2 YFSETQ. This CDR3 is built from 15 residues. In DNA, the CDR3 is TGCGCCAGCAGCTGGAGGGACTCGTTCACAGATACGCAGTATTTT. The encoded protein is CASSWRDSFTDTQYF. Supplemented by reference TRBV5-1 and TRBJ2-3, the full variable domain reads KAGVTQTPRYLIKTRGQQVTLSCSPISGHRSVSWYQQTPGQGLQFLFEYFSETQRNKGNFPGRFSGRQFSNSRSEMNVSTLELGDSALYLCASSWRDSFTDTQYFGPGTRLTVL.

This clonotype was observed a handful of times. The genes are TRBV7-9 and TRBJ2-1, with TRBD2 matching over 10 bases. Looked up from germline, CDR1 is SEHNR and CDR2 is FQNEAQ (reference sequence). The CDR3 spans 20 residues. Losses at the gene ends were 4 bases for V and 0 bases for J; bases not matched to a gene: 15. DNA for the CDR3: TGTGCCAGCAGCTCCCCTACTAGCGGGATCCCCCCTAGCTCCTACAATGAGCAGTTCTTC. Translated, it gives CASSSPTSGIPPSSYNEQFF.

Ten or more counts support this clonotype. The genes are TRBV6-2 or TRBV6-3 and TRBJ1-2; TRBD1 is a possible D gene (5 bases). Deletions cut 8 bases from V and 2 bases from J, with 15 bases between. Germline assignment: CDR1 MNHEY and CDR2 SVGEGT. This CDR3 comprises 14 residues. CDR3: CASWEEGRNYGYTF. The CDR3 DNA sequence: TGTGCCAGCTGGGAAGAGGGACGGAACTATGGCTACACCTTC.

This sequence joins TRBV6-6 and TRBJ1-2; D is undetermined. Germline values: CDR1 MNHNY, CDR2 SVGAGI (reference sequence). This CDR3 is 15 amino acids long. V gave up 6 bases and J gave up 4 bases, with 18 bases separating them. The CDR3 nucleotides are TGTGCCAGCAGCAGTATTGAGGGTTCCCTCTATGGCTACACCTTC. Encoded protein: CASSSIEGSLYGYTF.

V usage is TRBV5-1 and J usage is TRBJ1-1; D call uncertain. The V end was cut by 4 bases, the J end by 1 base, with 14 bases between. This CDR3 contains 15 residues. Germline V CDR1 and CDR2: SGHRS, YFSETQ. CDR3 region: CASSPNSRQNTEAFF. In DNA, the CDR3 is TGCGCCAGCAGCCCCAACTCACGGCAGAACACTGAAGCTTTCTTT.

The chain joins TRBV27 to TRBJ1-1; D is possibly TRBD1 (6 bases). This CDR3 is 13 amino acids long. V dropped 6 bases and J dropped 3 bases, with 11 bases sitting between them. Germline V lookup: CDR1 MNHEY, CDR2 SMNVEV (reference sequence). The CDR3 spells CASRDTGHTEAFF. DNA of the CDR3: TGTGCCAGCAGAGACACAGGGCACACTGAAGCTTTCTTT.

This clonotype was seen a few times. The rearrangement links TRBV7-9 to TRBJ2-1, with 7 bases lining up with TRBD1. Trimming removed 8 bases from V and 5 bases from J; junction bases left unmatched: 6. Germline values: CDR1 SEHNR, CDR2 FQNEAQ (reference sequence). This CDR3 is built from 13 residues. CDR3 coding DNA: TGTGCCAGCGGTAGACAGGGCCACAATGAGCAGTTCTTC. Its translation is CASGRQGHNEQFF.

Many counts were recorded for this clonotype. The chain employs TRBV5-1 and TRBJ2-1; TRBD1 aligns across 8 bases. The CDR3 has 16 residues. With 4 bases clipped from V and 2 bases from J, the junction kept 8 bases outside the gene matches. CDR1 and CDR2 (germline): SGHRS, YFSETQ. The CDR3 DNA sequence: TGCGCCAGCAGCGGATCGGACAGGGCCCCCTACAATGAGCAGTTCTTC. Amino acids: CASSGSDRAPYNEQFF. The complete variable domain, with remaining parts taken from reference TRBV5-1 and TRBJ2-1, reads KAGVTQTPRYLIKTRGQQVTLSCSPISGHRSVSWYQQTPGQGLQFLFEYFSETQRNKGNFPGRFSGRQFSNSRSEMNVSTLELGDSALYLCASSGSDRAPYNEQFFGPGTRLTVL.

V and J are TRBV7-9 and TRBJ2-3, with 13 bases that match TRBD2. The length of the CDR3 is 17 residues. J was trimmed by 5 bases and V by 4 bases; bases with no gene match: 9. CDR1 SEHNR and CDR2 FQNEAQ come from the germline V gene (reference sequence). CDR3 nucleotides: TGTGCCAGCAGCTCAGGACTAGCGGGAGTTCTGCGAGATACGCAGTATTTT. Translating gives CASSSGLAGVLRDTQYF.

The gene calls are TRBV12-3 or TRBV12-4 and TRBJ2-7, with 9 bases lining up with TRBD1. The length of the CDR3 is 16 residues. With V trimmed by 5 bases and J by 4 bases, 12 bases remained unmatched. The CDR3 loop reads CASSHTVRTGVYEQYF. CDR3 sequence (DNA): TGTGCCAGCAGTCACACCGTCCGGACAGGGGTTTACGAGCAGTACTTC.

The chain employs TRBV5-1 and TRBJ1-1; the match to TRBD1 covers 9 bases. V shed 3 bases, J shed 2 bases, and the junction held 17 bases outside the gene matches. Looked up from germline, CDR1 is SGHRS and CDR2 is YFSETQ. This CDR3 contains 19 residues. The CDR3: CASSSPGGTGYLKNTEAFF. The DNA of the CDR3 is TGCGCCAGCAGCTCCCCCGGCGGGACAGGGTATCTCAAAAACACTGAAGCTTTCTTT.

This rearrangement joins TRBV10-3 to TRBJ1-2; D not resolved. The CDR3 length is 12 residues. Trimming took off 1 base at V and 4 bases at J, with 4 bases between the two ends. The V gene's germline CDR1 is ENHRY and CDR2 SYGVKD. The CDR3 bases are TGTGCCATCAGTGAGTTTGGCTATGGCTACACCTTC. Translated: CAISEFGYGYTF.

CDR3 residues: CASSQGSGISYGYTF. DNA for the CDR3: TGTGCCAGCAGCCAAGGTTCCGGGATCAGCTATGGCTACACCTTC. The chain uses TRBV3-1 and TRBJ1-2; D gene uncertain. Germline lookup yields CDR1 LGHDT and CDR2 YNNKEL (reference sequence). Trimming removed 1 base at V and 4 bases at J, with 13 bases between. This CDR3 region has 15 residues.

The V call is TRBV7-9, the J call TRBJ2-2; tentative D call: TRBD1 (7 bases). Looked up from germline, CDR1 is SEHNR and CDR2 is FQNEAQ (reference sequence). The V end was cut by 4 bases, the J end by 6 bases, with 15 bases between. The CDR3 loop spans 15 amino acids. DNA of the CDR3: TGTGCCAGCAGCTCAAGACAGGGCGGGGCCGGGGAGCTGTTTTTT. Translated, it gives CASSSRQGGAGELFF.

V usage is TRBV5-1 and J usage is TRBJ2-5; maybe TRBD2 (5 bases). The CDR3 has 14 amino acids. Deletions cut 4 bases from V and 2 bases from J, with 12 bases between. Per the germline V gene, CDR1 is SGHRS and CDR2 is YFSETQ. In nucleotides, the CDR3 is TGCGCCAGCAGCCGATCCGGGATTCAAGAGACCCAGTACTTC. This encodes CASSRSGIQETQYF.

The chain links TRBV4-2 to TRBJ2-1, with TRBD2 matching 10 bases. The germline V gene has CDR1 LGHNA and CDR2 YNFKEQ. This CDR3 has 15 amino acids. With 2 bases clipped from V and 6 bases from J, the junction kept 4 bases outside the gene matches. The CDR3 bases are TGTGCCAGCAGCCAACCCGGGACTAGCGTCAATGAGCAGTTCTTC. This encodes CASSQPGTSVNEQFF.

The chain combines TRBV7-6 with TRBJ2-1; D possibly corresponds to TRBD1 (5 bases). The CDR3 length is 16 residues. The V end lost 3 bases, the J end lost 5 bases, and 17 bases lay between the germline ends. Germline loops: CDR1 SGHVS, CDR2 FNYEAQ. In DNA, the CDR3 is TGTGCCAGCAGCTTCGATAAGGCAGGGCTAAACAATGAGCAGTTCTTC. Its translation is CASSFDKAGLNNEQFF.

This sequence joins TRBV7-6 and TRBJ2-3; the D gene is possibly TRBD1 (6 bases). Germline loops: CDR1 SGHVS, CDR2 FNYEAQ. Trimming took 5 bases from V and 4 from J, leaving 13 bases between them. CDR3 length: 14 residues. In DNA, the CDR3 is TGTGCCAGCAGCCCTACAGGGTATGCAGATACGCAGTATTTT. Translated, it gives CASSPTGYADTQYF. The full variable domain, in which reference TRBV7-6 and TRBJ2-3 provide the parts outside the CDR3, is GAGVSQSPRYKVTKRGQDVALRCDPISGHVSLYWYRQALGQGPEFLTYFNYEAQQDKSGLPNDRFSAERPEGSISTLTIQRTEQRDSAMYRCASSPTGYADTQYFGPGTRLTVL.

The genes are TRBV5-1 and TRBJ2-3; D remains unclear. V lost 1 base and J 1 base, leaving 13 bases between the germline ends. Looked up from germline, CDR1 is SGHRS and CDR2 is YFSETQ. The CDR3 runs to 16 residues. The CDR3 region has the DNA TGCGCCAGCAGCTTGTCTTTAGCCCCCGGCACAGATACGCAGTATTTT. This codes for CASSLSLAPGTDTQYF.

V gene TRBV10-3 combines with J gene TRBJ2-3; 10 bases fit TRBD2. Trimming removed 8 bases from V and 3 bases from J; junction bases left unmatched: 8. The germline V gene encodes CDR1 ENHRY and CDR2 SYGVKD. This CDR3 region has 15 residues. CDR3 protein: CAIGGSSGGTDTQYF. CDR3 sequence (DNA): TGTGCCATCGGGGGGTCTAGCGGGGGTACAGATACGCAGTATTTT.